A selection of T cell receptor beta chains follows, all from one sample in a study of shared clonotypes between healthy human individuals. Measured with immunoSEQ multiplex PCR; TCRdb has only the in-frame clones, and not every one. The sample shows millions of clones, 95% of them seen only once. The sample consisted of naive CD4+ T cells sorted from blood. These receptors were taken from a man between 18 and 35 years old in good health. The CDR3 runs from the conserved cysteine through the conserved F or W. Each record gives: D gene, V gene, clone size, J gene, CDR3 DNA, CDR3 protein. D genes are given only for firm matches. Expanded clones get a size class; other rows say once, few or many, or leave the size out.

-	TRBV18	-	TRBJ1-3	TGTGCCAGCTCACCAGAAATTAACTCTGGAAACACCATATATTTT	CASSPEINSGNTIYF
TRBD1	TRBV5-1	-	TRBJ1-4	TGCGCCAGCAGCTTGGCGAAACTGTCCGGGACAGGGGATGAAAAACTGTTTTTT	CASSLAKLSGTGDEKLFF
TRBD1	TRBV9	few	TRBJ2-7	TGTGCCAGCAGCGCCTCGGGACAGGGGTTCGAGCAGTACTTC	CASSASGQGFEQYF
-	TRBV25-1	-	TRBJ1-6	TGTGCCAGCAGTGAACAGGGTTACAGATCACCCCTCCACTTT	CASSEQGYRSPLHF
TRBD1	TRBV7-2	-	TRBJ1-2	TGTGCCAGCAGCCGCGGGACAGGTCCTTATGGCTACACCTTC	CASSRGTGPYGYTF
-	TRBV5-1	-	TRBJ2-3	TGCGCCAGCAGCGGTAGTGGCACAGATACGCAGTATTTT	CASSGSGTDTQYF
TRBD2	TRBV25-1	-	TRBJ2-2	TGTGCCAGCAGTCTCACTAGCGGGGGCGCCCGCGGCACCGGGGAGCTGTTTTTT	CASSLTSGGARGTGELFF
TRBD2	TRBV5-4	-	TRBJ2-2	TGTGCCAGCAGCTTGCTACTCGCGGGAGGGAGCGGGGAGCTGTTTTTT	CASSLLLAGGSGELFF
TRBD1	TRBV27	-	TRBJ1-2	TGTGCCAGCAGTCCCCTCGGGACAGGGGGCATCAACTATGGCTACACCTTC	CASSPLGTGGINYGYTF
TRBD1	TRBV6-6	once	TRBJ2-2	TGTGCCGGTTCCCGGGACAGCACCGGGGAGCTGTTTTTT	CAGSRDSTGELFF
-	TRBV27	-	TRBJ1-5	TGTGCCAGCAGTTTATCTGGCAGGAGAAATCAGCCCCAGCATTTT	CASSLSGRRNQPQHF
-	TRBV18	-	TRBJ2-5	TGTGCCAGCTCACCAGTCGGGGGAGAGACCCAGTACTTC	CASSPVGGETQYF
TRBD1	TRBV28	-	TRBJ2-5	TGTGCCAGCAGCGATGGGACAGGGGGCGTTAGGGAGACCCAGTACTTC	CASSDGTGGVRETQYF
TRBD1	TRBV6-5	-	TRBJ1-5	TGTGCCAGCAGTTACCAGGGACAGCCCAATCAGCCCCAGCATTTT	CASSYQGQPNQPQHF
-	TRBV5-1	-	TRBJ2-2	TGCGCCAAAAAAGGGAGCACCGGGGAGCTGTTTTTT	CAKKGSTGELFF
-	TRBV5-6	-	TRBJ2-7	TGTGCCAGCAGCTTGGGGGGACCGAGCGATCTGGAGCAGTACTTC	CASSLGGPSDLEQYF
-	TRBV6-1	-	TRBJ1-5	TGTGCCAGCAGCCGTAAGTTGGAAAATTATCAGCCCCAGCATTTT	CASSRKLENYQPQHF
-	TRBV27	-	TRBJ2-3	TGTGCCAGCAGTTTATGGGGGGCGGTTGCTGACACAGATACGCAGTATTTT	CASSLWGAVADTDTQYF
-	TRBV28	-	TRBJ1-4	TGTGCCAGCAGTACAAGGACAGTTGCAACTAATGAAAAACTGTTTTTT	CASSTRTVATNEKLFF
TRBD2	TRBV10-2	-	TRBJ2-3	TGCGCCAGCAGCCTAGCGGGGCGGGCAGATACGCAGTATTTT	CASSLAGRADTQYF
-	TRBV13	-	TRBJ2-7	TGTGCCAGCAGCTTTAGTCTCTACGAGCAGTACTTC	CASSFSLYEQYF
TRBD1	TRBV6-6	-	TRBJ1-6	TGTGCCAGCAGTTACTCGGGACAGGATAATTCACCCCTCCACTTT	CASSYSGQDNSPLHF
TRBD2	TRBV18	once	TRBJ2-1	TGTGCCAGCTCACTTTCTAGCGGTGGTTCCTACAATGAGCAGTTCTTC	CASSLSSGGSYNEQFF
TRBD1	TRBV7-9	-	TRBJ1-4	TGTGCCAGCAGCTTAGGGGACAGAGCTAATAATGAAAAACTGTTTTTT	CASSLGDRANNEKLFF
-	TRBV19	few	TRBJ2-7	TGTGCCAGTAGTGCCGCACCCGGACTCTACGAGCAGTACTTC	CASSAAPGLYEQYF
-	TRBV19	-	TRBJ1-2	TGTGCCAGTAGTATCTCTTCGGGGGCGAGCTATGGCTACACCTTC	CASSISSGASYGYTF
-	TRBV5-1	-	TRBJ2-2	TGCGCCAGCAGCCCTCGGGGGACCGGGGAGCTGTTTTTT	CASSPRGTGELFF
TRBD2	TRBV11-2	-	TRBJ2-5	TGTGCCAGCAGCTTTACTAGCGGGGGGGCAGAGACCCAGTACTTC	CASSFTSGGAETQYF